This T cell receptor (beta chain) was captured in a study of T cell responses to AZD1222 COVID-19 vaccine. Study results and caveats: The study found vaccine-associated CD4 TCRs spanning spike, dominant at 160-218 and 743-854.

A word on this clone: Its cognate antigen is unknown.

The CDR3 covers 14 residues. V lost 6 bases, J lost 8 bases, and 4 bases stayed unmatched. Per the germline V gene, CDR1 is MNHEY and CDR2 is SVGEGT. The repertoire was sequenced with immunoSEQ multiplex PCR; TCRdb's copy has only in-frame clones and lacks some. The sample has roughly 130,000 clones, around 90% seen once. V gene TRBV6-2 or TRBV6-3 combines with J gene TRBJ1-6; 10 bases are shared with TRBD1. This TCR was sampled from an adult in good health. Material: peripheral blood, obtained on day 0 of AZD1222 vaccination. The chain's CDR3 is CASSQGQGYSPLHF. In DNA, the CDR3 is TGTGCCAGCAGCCAGGGACAGGGGTATTCACCCCTCCACTTT.